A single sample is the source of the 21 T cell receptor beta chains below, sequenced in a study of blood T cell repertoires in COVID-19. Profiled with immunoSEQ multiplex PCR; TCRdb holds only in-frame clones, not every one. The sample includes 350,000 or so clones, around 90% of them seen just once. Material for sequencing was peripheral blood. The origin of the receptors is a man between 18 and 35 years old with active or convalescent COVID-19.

CDR3 residues: CASGKGTGVNEQFF. CDR3 nucleotide sequence: TGTGCCAGCGGGAAAGGGACAGGGGTCAATGAGCAGTTCTTC. This sequence joins TRBV27 and TRBJ2-1; 10 nucleotides agree with TRBD1. The CDR3 runs to 14 residues. Trimming removed 8 bases from V and 6 bases from J; junction bases left unmatched: 7. The germline CDR1 and CDR2 sequences are MNHEY and SMNVEV (reference sequence).

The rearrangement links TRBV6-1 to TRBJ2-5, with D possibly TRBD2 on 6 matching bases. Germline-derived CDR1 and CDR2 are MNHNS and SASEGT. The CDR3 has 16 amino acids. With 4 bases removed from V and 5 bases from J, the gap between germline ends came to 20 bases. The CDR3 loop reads CASSVQPGPGGETQYF. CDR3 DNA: TGTGCCAGCAGTGTTCAGCCGGGTCCCGGAGGGGAGACCCAGTACTTC.

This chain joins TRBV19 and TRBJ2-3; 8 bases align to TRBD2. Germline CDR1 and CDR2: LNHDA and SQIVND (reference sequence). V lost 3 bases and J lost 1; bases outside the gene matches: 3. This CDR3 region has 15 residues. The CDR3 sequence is CASSISGVGTDTQYF. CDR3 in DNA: TGTGCCAGTAGTATTAGCGGGGTAGGCACAGATACGCAGTATTTT.

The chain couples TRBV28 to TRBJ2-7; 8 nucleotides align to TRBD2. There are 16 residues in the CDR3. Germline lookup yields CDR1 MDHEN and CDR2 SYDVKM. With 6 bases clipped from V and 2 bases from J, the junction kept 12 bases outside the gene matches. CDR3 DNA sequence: TGTGCCAGCAGGACTCGGGGGGGAGCGGACCCCTACGAGCAGTACTTC. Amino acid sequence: CASRTRGGADPYEQYF.

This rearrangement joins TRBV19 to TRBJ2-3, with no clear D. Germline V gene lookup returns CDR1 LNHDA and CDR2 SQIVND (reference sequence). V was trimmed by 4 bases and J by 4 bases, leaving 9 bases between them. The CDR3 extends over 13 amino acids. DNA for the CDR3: TGTGCCAGTAGTACATCGCGGCCAGATACGCAGTATTTT. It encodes CASSTSRPDTQYF.

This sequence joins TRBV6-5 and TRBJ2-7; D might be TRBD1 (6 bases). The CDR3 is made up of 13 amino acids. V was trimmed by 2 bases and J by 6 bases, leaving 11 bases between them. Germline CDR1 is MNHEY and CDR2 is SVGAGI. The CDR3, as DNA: TGTGCCAGCAGTTACGACAGGTTAGGCGAGCAGTACTTC. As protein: CASSYDRLGEQYF.

CDR3 region: CASSYLGTSSSYEQYF. In DNA form, the CDR3 reads TGTGCCAGCAGTTACCTCGGGACTTCCAGCTCCTACGAGCAGTACTTC. The V gene is TRBV6-2 or TRBV6-3, the J gene TRBJ2-7, with D possibly matching TRBD2 (6 bases). The length of the CDR3 is 16 residues. V was cut by 2 bases and J by 0 bases, with 14 bases left in between. Germline values: CDR1 MNHEY, CDR2 SVGEGT.

DNA of the CDR3: TGTGCCACCAGTTCTAGCACCGGGGAGCTGTTTTTT. Its translation: CATSSSTGELFF. This chain links TRBV24-1 with TRBJ2-2; D not certain. The CDR3 covers 12 residues. Trimming shortened V by 6 bases and J by 4 bases, and 5 bases separated the two germline ends. Per the germline V gene, CDR1 is KGHDR and CDR2 is SFDVKD.

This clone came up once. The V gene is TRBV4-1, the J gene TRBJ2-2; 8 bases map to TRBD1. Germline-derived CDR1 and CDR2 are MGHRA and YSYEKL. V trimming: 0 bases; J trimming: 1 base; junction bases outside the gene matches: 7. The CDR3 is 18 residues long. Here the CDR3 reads CASSQDYLDRENTGELFF. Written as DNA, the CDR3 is TGCGCCAGCAGCCAAGATTATTTGGACAGGGAGAACACCGGGGAGCTGTTTTTT.

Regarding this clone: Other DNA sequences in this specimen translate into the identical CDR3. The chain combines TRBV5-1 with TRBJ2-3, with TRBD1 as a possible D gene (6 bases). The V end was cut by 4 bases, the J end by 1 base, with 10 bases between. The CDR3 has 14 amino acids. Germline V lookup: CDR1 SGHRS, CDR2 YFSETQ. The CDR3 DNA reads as TGCGCCAGCAGCCCACGGACAGGCACAGATACGCAGTATTTT. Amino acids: CASSPRTGTDTQYF. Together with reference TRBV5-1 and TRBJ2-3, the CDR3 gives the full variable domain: KAGVTQTPRYLIKTRGQQVTLSCSPISGHRSVSWYQQTPGQGLQFLFEYFSETQRNKGNFPGRFSGRQFSNSRSEMNVSTLELGDSALYLCASSPRTGTDTQYFGPGTRLTVL.

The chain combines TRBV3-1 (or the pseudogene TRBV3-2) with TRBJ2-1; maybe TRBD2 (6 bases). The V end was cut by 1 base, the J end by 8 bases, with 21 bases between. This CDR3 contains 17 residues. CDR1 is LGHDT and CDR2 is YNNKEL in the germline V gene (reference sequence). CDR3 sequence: CASSQGAQEGGGHEQFF. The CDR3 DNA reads TGTGCCAGCAGCCAAGGGGCCCAGGAGGGAGGCGGTCATGAGCAGTTCTTC.

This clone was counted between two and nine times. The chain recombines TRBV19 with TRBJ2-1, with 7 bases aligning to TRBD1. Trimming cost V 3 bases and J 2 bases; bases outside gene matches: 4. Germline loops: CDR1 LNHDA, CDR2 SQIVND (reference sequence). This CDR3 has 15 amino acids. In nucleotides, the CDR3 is TGTGCCAGTAGTATGGACAGGCAAACCTACAATGAGCAGTTCTTC. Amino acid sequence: CASSMDRQTYNEQFF.

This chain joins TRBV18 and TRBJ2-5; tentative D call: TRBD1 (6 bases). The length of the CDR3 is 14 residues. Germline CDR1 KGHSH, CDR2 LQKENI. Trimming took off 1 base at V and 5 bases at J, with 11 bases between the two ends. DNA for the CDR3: TGTGCCAGCTCACCACGAGGGGGTTTGGAGACCCAGTACTTC. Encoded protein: CASSPRGGLETQYF.

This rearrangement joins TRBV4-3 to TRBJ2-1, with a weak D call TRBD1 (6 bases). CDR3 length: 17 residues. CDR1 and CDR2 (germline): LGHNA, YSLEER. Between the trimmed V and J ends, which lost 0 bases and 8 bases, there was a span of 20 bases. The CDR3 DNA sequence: TGCGCCAGCAGCCAAGACCTACAGGGCGACCCATGGGATGAGCAGTTCTTC. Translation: CASSQDLQGDPWDEQFF.

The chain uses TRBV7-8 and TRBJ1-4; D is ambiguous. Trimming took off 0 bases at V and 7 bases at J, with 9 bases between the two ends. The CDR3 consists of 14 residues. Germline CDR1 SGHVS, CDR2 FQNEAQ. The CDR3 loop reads CASSLAGPSEKLFF. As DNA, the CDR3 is TGTGCCAGCAGCTTAGCCGGCCCTAGTGAAAAACTGTTTTTT.

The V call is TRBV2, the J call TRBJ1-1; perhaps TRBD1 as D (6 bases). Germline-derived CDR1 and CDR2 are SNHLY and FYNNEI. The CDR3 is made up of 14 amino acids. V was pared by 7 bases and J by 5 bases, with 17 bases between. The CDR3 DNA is TGTGCCAGCACTGGATACAGGGTTGGGACTGAAGCTTTCTTT. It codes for CASTGYRVGTEAFF.

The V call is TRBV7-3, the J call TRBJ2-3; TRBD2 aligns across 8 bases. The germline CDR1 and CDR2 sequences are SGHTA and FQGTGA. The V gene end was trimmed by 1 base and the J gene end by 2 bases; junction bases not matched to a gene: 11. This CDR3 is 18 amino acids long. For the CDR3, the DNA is TGTGCCAGCAGCTTAAATGGGGTTGGTAGCGGGATCACAGATACGCAGTATTTT. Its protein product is CASSLNGVGSGITDTQYF.

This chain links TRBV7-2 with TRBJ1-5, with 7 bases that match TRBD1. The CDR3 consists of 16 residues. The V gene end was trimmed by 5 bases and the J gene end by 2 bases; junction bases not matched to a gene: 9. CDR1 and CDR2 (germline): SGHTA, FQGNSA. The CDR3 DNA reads TGTGCCAGCAGCGACGGACAGGCCGGGCGCAATCAGCCCCAGCATTTT. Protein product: CASSDGQAGRNQPQHF. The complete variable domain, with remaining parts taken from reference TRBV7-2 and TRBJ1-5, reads GAGVSQSPSNKVTEKGKDVELRCDPISGHTALYWYRQSLGQGLEFLIYFQGNSAPDKSGLPSDRFSAERTGGSVSTLTIQRTQQEDSAVYLCASSDGQAGRNQPQHFGDGTRLSIL.

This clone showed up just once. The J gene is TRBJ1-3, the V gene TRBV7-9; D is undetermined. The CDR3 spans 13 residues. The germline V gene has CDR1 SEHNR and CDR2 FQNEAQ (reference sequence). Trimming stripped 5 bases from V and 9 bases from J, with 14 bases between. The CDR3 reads CASSRGEVATIYF. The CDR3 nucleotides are TGTGCCAGCAGCCGCGGTGAGGTGGCCACCATATATTTT.

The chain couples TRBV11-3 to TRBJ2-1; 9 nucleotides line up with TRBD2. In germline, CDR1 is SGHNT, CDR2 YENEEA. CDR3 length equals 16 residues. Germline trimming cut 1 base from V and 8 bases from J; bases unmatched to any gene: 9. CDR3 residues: CASSLGGREGPDEQFF. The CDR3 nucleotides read TGTGCCAGCAGCTTAGGAGGGCGGGAGGGCCCGGATGAGCAGTTCTTC.

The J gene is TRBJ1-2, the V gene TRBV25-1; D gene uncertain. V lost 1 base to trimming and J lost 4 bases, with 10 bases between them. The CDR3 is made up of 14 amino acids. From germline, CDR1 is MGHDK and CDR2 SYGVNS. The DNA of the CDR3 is TGTGCCAGCAGTGAATTCAGACACACCTATGGCTACACCTTC. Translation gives CASSEFRHTYGYTF.